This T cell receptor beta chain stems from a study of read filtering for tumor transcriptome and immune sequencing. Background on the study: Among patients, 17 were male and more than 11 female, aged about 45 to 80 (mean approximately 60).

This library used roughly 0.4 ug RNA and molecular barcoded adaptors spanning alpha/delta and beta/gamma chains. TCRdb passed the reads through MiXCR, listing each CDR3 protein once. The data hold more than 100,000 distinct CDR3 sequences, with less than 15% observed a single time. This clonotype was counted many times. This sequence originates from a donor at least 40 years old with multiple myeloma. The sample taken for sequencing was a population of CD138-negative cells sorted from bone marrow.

The CDR3 region is CAIRTSGNEQYF. The CDR3 bases are TGTGCCATCAGGACTAGCGGGAACGAGCAGTACTTC. The rearrangement uses TRBV10-3 and TRBJ2-7, with 11 bases lining up with TRBD2. Germline V lookup: CDR1 ENHRY, CDR2 SYGVKD. The CDR3 consists of 12 residues. V was pared by 6 bases and J by 5 bases, with 0 bases of the junction left unmatched.